This T cell receptor beta chain was sequenced during a study of CD8 T cells in cerebrospinal fluid in Alzheimer's disease. Reanalyzing the 10x single-cell sequencing reads, TCRdb keeps one entry per CDR3 protein, without DNA. This sample's clone table lists about 810 distinct CDR3 sequences. The CDR3 sequence is 14 residues long. In germline, CDR1 is SGHVS, CDR2 FQNEAQ. This clonotype registers medium-sized by frequency. This chain uses TRBV7-8 with TRBJ1-1. The clonotype comes from a human donor with Parkinson's disease. What was sequenced was cerebrospinal fluid. The CDR3 sequence: CASSLSEMNTEAFF.